This entry concerns a single T cell receptor (beta chain). V lost 2 bases, J lost 9 bases, and 5 bases lay in between. The CDR3 is made up of 12 amino acids. Germline V gene sequence: CDR1 LGHDT, CDR2 YNNKEL (reference sequence). This sample stems from a study of control samples from healthy donors and cancer patients. Assay used: immunoSEQ multiplex PCR; TCRdb lists only in-frame clones, some missing. The sample totals about 190,000 clones. This chain connects TRBV3-1 (or the pseudogene TRBV3-2) to TRBJ1-6, with D unclear. The specimen was blood. The receptor comes from a woman aged 30 to 39 in good health. CDR3 bases: TGTGCCAGCAGCCAAAGGTCTTCACCCCTCCACTTT. This codes for CASSQRSSPLHF.